This T cell receptor beta chain emerged from a study of blood T cell repertoires in COVID-19. Libraries were prepared by immunoSEQ multiplex PCR; TCRdb keeps only in-frame clonotypes and omits some of them. Of almost 55,000 clones listed, approximately 87% are singletons. Germline CDR1 reads LNHDA; CDR2 reads SQIVND (reference sequence). Trimming pared 5 bases from V and 7 bases from J, leaving 18 bases between. This CDR3 comprises 16 residues. The source of this sequence is a human donor in a cohort sampled during active COVID-19. Sequencing was performed on peripheral blood. This chain uses TRBV19 with TRBJ1-6, with a possible D match to TRBD1 (5 bases). The CDR3 is CASSFRGQGGNSPLHF. DNA of the CDR3: TGTGCCAGTAGTTTCCGGGGCCAGGGAGGGAATTCACCCCTCCACTTT.